The 28 T cell receptor beta chains reported below all come from one sample, sequenced in a study of response to subunit inactivated influenza vaccine. TCRdb re-called the RT-PCR reads with MiXCR, one entry per CDR3 protein. The table records around 190,000 distinct CDR3 sequences, about an eighth of them present only once. The sample in question was CD8+ T cells sorted from PBMCs, obtained roughly 5 days after vaccination. The receptors derive from a man in his forties or fifties who received an inactivated influenza vaccine.

This sequence joins TRBV13 and TRBJ2-7; 8 bases line up with TRBD1. The CDR3 has 13 residues. Germline V CDR1 and CDR2: PRHDT, FYEKMQ (reference sequence). V shed 6 bases, J shed 5 bases, and the junction held 6 bases outside the gene matches. The CDR3 bases are TGTGCCAGCAGACTACAGGGGGTCCACGAGCAGTACTTC. Its protein product is CASRLQGVHEQYF.

The chain combines TRBV7-9 with TRBJ2-5, with D possibly being TRBD2 (6 bases). Trimming stripped 5 bases from V and 2 bases from J, with 15 bases between. Germline V gives CDR1 SEHNR, CDR2 FQNEAQ (reference sequence). The CDR3 has 15 amino acids. CDR3 protein: CASSPDPREQETQYF. The CDR3 DNA reads as TGTGCCAGCAGCCCCGATCCCCGGGAGCAAGAGACCCAGTACTTC.

This clonotype was seen a few times. The chain has TRBV6-2 or TRBV6-3 and TRBJ2-1; tentative D call: TRBD2 (5 bases). V was trimmed by 4 bases and J by 4 bases, leaving 17 bases between them. Germline V gene data show CDR1 as MNHEY and CDR2 as SVGEGT. This CDR3 is 16 amino acids long. CDR3 amino acids: CASSSDGGGSYNEQFF. CDR3 sequence (DNA): TGTGCCAGCAGTTCTGACGGAGGCGGCTCTTACAATGAGCAGTTCTTC.

This clonotype showed up just a few times. CDR3 region: CSASMTARSSYEQYF. The CDR3 nucleotides read TGCAGTGCTAGTATGACTGCTAGAAGTTCCTACGAGCAGTACTTC. The V gene is TRBV20-1, the J gene TRBJ2-7; no definite D call. Trimming left V 3 bases short and J 1 base short, with 16 bases between. The CDR3 has 15 residues. Germline loops: CDR1 DFQATT, CDR2 SNEGSKA (reference sequence).

The chain carries TRBV4-3 and TRBJ2-7; D not certain. Trimming removed 0 bases at V and 0 bases at J, with 12 bases between. Germline V gene lookup returns CDR1 LGHNA and CDR2 YSLEER. The CDR3 length is 16 residues. The CDR3 loop is CASSQDKEVLSYEQYF. CDR3 nucleotides: TGCGCCAGCAGCCAAGATAAGGAAGTCCTCTCCTACGAGCAGTACTTC.

This clonotype was counted only a few times. The V gene is TRBV30, the J gene TRBJ1-6; D is unresolved. V was clipped by 7 bases and J by 7 bases, with 17 bases between them. The CDR3 is made up of 14 amino acids. In germline, CDR1 is GTSNPN, CDR2 SVGIG (reference sequence). The CDR3 loop reads CALMHSPGNSPLHF. The CDR3, as DNA: TGTGCCTTGATGCATTCTCCTGGGAATTCACCCCTCCACTTT.

This chain joins TRBV9 and TRBJ1-1; D is undetermined. The V end lost 4 bases, the J end lost 5 bases, and 12 bases lay between the germline ends. There are 13 residues in the CDR3. Germline V gene data show CDR1 as SGDLS and CDR2 as YYNGEE. Written as DNA, the CDR3 is TGTGCCAGCAGCCCGAGGGCTGGGACTGAAGCTTTCTTT. Protein: CASSPRAGTEAFF.

The V gene is TRBV7-6, the J gene TRBJ1-1, with D unclear. CDR1 is SGHVS and CDR2 is FNYEAQ in the germline V gene. V gave up 1 base and J gave up 1 base, with 10 bases separating them. CDR3 length: 15 amino acids. CDR3 coding DNA: TGTGCCAGCAGCTTAGGGGGTAATGGGAACACTGAAGCTTTCTTT. Translating it yields CASSLGGNGNTEAFF.

This chain connects TRBV7-8 to TRBJ1-5; D not resolved. This CDR3 comprises 13 residues. The ends were cut back, 3 bases at V and 6 bases at J, with 9 bases in the middle. From germline, CDR1 is SGHVS and CDR2 FQNEAQ. The CDR3 coding sequence is TGTGCCAGCAGCTTGAGTTTTGGTCAGCCCCAGCATTTT. This sequence encodes CASSLSFGQPQHF.

The chain couples TRBV27 to TRBJ2-7; possibly TRBD1 for D (6 bases). V dropped 6 bases and J dropped 4 bases, with 10 bases sitting between them. This CDR3 region has 12 residues. Germline V gene lookup returns CDR1 MNHEY and CDR2 SMNVEV (reference sequence). Here the CDR3 DNA reads TGTGCCAGCAGAAGGACAGATTACGAGCAGTACTTC. It yields the protein CASRRTDYEQYF.

The CDR3 DNA is TGCGCCAGCAGCCAAGATTGGGGCCCGGACAGGGGTGAGACCCAGTACTTC. This encodes CASSQDWGPDRGETQYF. V is TRBV4-3 and J is TRBJ2-5; 9 bases fit TRBD1. V shed 0 bases and J 5 bases; nucleotides not matched to a gene: 10. Germline V CDR1 and CDR2: LGHNA, YSLEER. This CDR3 is built from 17 residues.

The chain uses TRBV11-2 and TRBJ2-7; D possibly uses TRBD1 or TRBD2 (5 bases each). The germline V and J ends were trimmed by 1 base and 0 bases, with 10 bases remaining between them. There are 15 residues in the CDR3. Germline V gene data show CDR1 as SGHAT and CDR2 as FQNNGV. The CDR3: CASSLARGDSYEQYF. The CDR3 region has the DNA TGTGCCAGCAGCTTAGCTCGGGGCGACTCCTACGAGCAGTACTTC.

This clonotype was picked up a small number of times. V gene TRBV7-6 combines with J gene TRBJ2-1; D possibly matches TRBD1 or TRBD2 (5 bases each). With 4 bases removed from V and 8 bases from J, the gap between germline ends came to 15 bases. The CDR3 covers 14 residues. Per the germline V gene, CDR1 is SGHVS and CDR2 is FNYEAQ. The CDR3 protein is CASSYGRMGDEQFF. CDR3 sequence (DNA): TGTGCCAGCAGCTATGGACGGATGGGGGATGAGCAGTTCTTC. The full variable domain, its missing parts supplied by reference TRBV7-6 and TRBJ2-1, is GAGVSQSPRYKVTKRGQDVALRCDPISGHVSLYWYRQALGQGPEFLTYFNYEAQQDKSGLPNDRFSAERPEGSISTLTIQRTEQRDSAMYRCASSYGRMGDEQFFGPGTRLTVL.

In its sample, this clonotype was seen a few times. The V call is TRBV10-3, the J call TRBJ1-1; D uncertain. V lost 2 bases to trimming and J lost 1 base, with 17 bases between them. Germline CDR1 is ENHRY and CDR2 is SYGVKD. The CDR3 is made up of 17 amino acids. CDR3 sequence reads: CAISELLSFGENTEAFF. CDR3 nucleotides: TGTGCCATCAGTGAGCTGTTGTCGTTTGGCGAGAACACTGAAGCTTTCTTT.

A few counts support this clonotype. The V gene is TRBV7-2, the J gene TRBJ2-7; D possibly corresponds to TRBD1 (6 bases). Trimming pared 4 bases from V and 2 bases from J, leaving 12 bases between. Germline CDR1 and CDR2: SGHTA and FQGNSA. CDR3 length: 14 residues. CDR3: CASSWVGQTYEQYF. CDR3 DNA: TGTGCCAGCAGCTGGGTGGGACAAACCTACGAGCAGTACTTC.

The genes are TRBV27 and TRBJ2-1; a weak D match, TRBD2 (5 bases). Germline lookup yields CDR1 MNHEY and CDR2 SMNVEV (reference sequence). V lost 7 bases and J 3 bases, leaving 16 bases between the germline ends. This CDR3 is 15 amino acids long. The CDR3 region has the DNA TGTGCCAGCACCCTGACCGACGGGAACTACAATGAGCAGTTCTTC. Translating it yields CASTLTDGNYNEQFF.

The chain carries TRBV15 and TRBJ1-5, with no clear D. This CDR3 has 14 residues. Germline CDR1 reads LNHNV; CDR2 reads YYDKDF (reference sequence). V was clipped by 3 bases and J by 7 bases, with 13 bases between them. CDR3 sequence reads: CATSSEGLQQPQHF. CDR3 nucleotide sequence: TGTGCCACCAGCAGCGAAGGGTTGCAACAGCCCCAGCATTTT.

This clonotype showed up just a few times. The rearrangement uses TRBV6-2 or TRBV6-3 and TRBJ1-1; D remains unclear. The CDR3 covers 13 residues. Per the germline V gene, CDR1 is MNHEY and CDR2 is SVGEGT. The ends were cut back, 10 bases at V and 4 bases at J, with 16 bases in the middle. CDR3: CATGMGISTEAFF. In DNA, the CDR3 is TGTGCCACCGGAATGGGTATCTCCACTGAAGCTTTCTTT.

V is TRBV28 and J is TRBJ2-1; TRBD1 might be the D (5 bases). The V gene lost 7 bases and the J gene lost 6 bases, with 16 bases spanning the gap. CDR3 length: 14 residues. Germline CDR1 is MDHEN and CDR2 is SYDVKM. This chain's CDR3 is CASTHGAGVNEQFF. The DNA for the CDR3 is TGTGCCAGCACTCATGGGGCAGGAGTCAATGAGCAGTTCTTC.

This clonotype was observed a few times. The chain carries TRBV7-3 and TRBJ2-1; TRBD2 matches 9 bases. Germline V gives CDR1 SGHTA, CDR2 FQGTGA. The CDR3 covers 16 residues. V was pared by 0 bases and J by 4 bases, with 4 bases of the junction left unmatched. This CDR3 is CASSLTGGRGYNEQFF. In DNA, the CDR3 is TGTGCCAGCAGCTTAACGGGCGGGAGGGGTTACAATGAGCAGTTCTTC.

V usage is TRBV5-5 and J usage is TRBJ1-1; D is perhaps TRBD1 (6 bases). The CDR3 totals 15 residues. Germline V gene lookup returns CDR1 SGHKS and CDR2 YYEKEE (reference sequence). Trimming shortened V by 4 bases and J by 0 bases, and 13 bases separated the two germline ends. The CDR3 reads CASSLDSVMNTEAFF. DNA for the CDR3: TGTGCCAGCAGCCTGGACAGCGTCATGAACACTGAAGCTTTCTTT.

This clonotype has just a few counts. The chain joins TRBV2 to TRBJ2-1, with 8 bases matching TRBD2. CDR3 size: 16 residues. The junction had 5 bases not matched to a gene; V was cut back by 4 bases and J by 0 bases. Germline lookup yields CDR1 SNHLY and CDR2 FYNNEI. In DNA, the CDR3 is TGTGCCAGCAGTGCGACGGGGGGGAGCTCCTACAATGAGCAGTTCTTC. This encodes CASSATGGSSYNEQFF.

This clonotype appeared many times. The chain links TRBV6-5 to TRBJ2-5; weak D call: TRBD1 (5 bases). CDR3 size: 16 residues. The germline gives CDR1 MNHEY, CDR2 SVGAGI. V was clipped by 2 bases and J by 3 bases, with 16 bases between them. CDR3 residues: CASSYQPPGFEETQYF. CDR3 nucleotides: TGTGCCAGCAGTTACCAACCCCCAGGGTTTGAAGAGACCCAGTACTTC.

V gene TRBV29-1 combines with J gene TRBJ2-7; the D is unclear. V lost 6 bases and J lost 9, with 15 bases in between. This CDR3 has 11 amino acids. Germline CDR1 is SQVTM and CDR2 is ANQGSEA. The CDR3 nucleotides read TGCAGCGTGACGACCAGCACCGCGCAGTACTTC. Protein product: CSVTTSTAQYF.

Comment on this clonotype: One end of the junction varies from germline; a read error may be responsible. CDR3 loop: CASSPTRRGF. CDR3 coding DNA: TGTGCCAGCAGTCCGACCCGTCGCGGTTTT. The chain combines TRBV12-3 or TRBV12-4 with TRBJ1-1; no clear D. This CDR3 comprises 10 residues.

This clonotype was counted a few times. The chain links TRBV6-1 to TRBJ1-5; D ambiguous. CDR3 length: 14 amino acids. The germline CDR1 and CDR2 sequences are MNHNS and SASEGT. The V end was cut by 7 bases, the J end by 5 bases, with 15 bases between. CDR3 DNA sequence: TGTGCCAGCACCAGCATGGAAGGTTATCAGCCCCAGCATTTT. Translation: CASTSMEGYQPQHF.

V usage is TRBV12-3 or TRBV12-4 and J usage is TRBJ1-5; unclear D gene. This CDR3 spans 16 amino acids. Trimming removed 3 bases at V and 0 bases at J, with 12 bases between. The CDR3 is CASSFGGVGSNQPQHF. DNA of the CDR3: TGTGCCAGCAGTTTTGGAGGAGTGGGTAGCAATCAGCCCCAGCATTTT.

This clonotype was counted many times. This chain uses TRBV20-1 with TRBJ2-3; weak D call: TRBD1 (6 bases). V lost 4 bases, J lost 3 bases, and 17 bases lay in between. CDR3 length: 15 amino acids. Germline-derived CDR1 and CDR2 are DFQATT and SNEGSKA (reference sequence). CDR3 DNA sequence: TGCAGTGCTACTGGGGGCGCGGTGATAACAGATACGCAGTATTTT. Protein product: CSATGGAVITDTQYF.